The next 19 T cell receptor beta chains were all read from a single sample in a study of T cell responses to AZD1222 COVID-19 vaccine. Clones were read by immunoSEQ multiplex PCR, and TCRdb kept only the in-frame ones, dropping some. Among about 91,000 clones listed, approximately 90% were seen once. The sequenced sample was peripheral blood, obtained 28 days after the second AZD1222 dose. The receptors shown here come from an adult who received the AZD1222 COVID-19 vaccine.

This clone was recorded once. The chain employs TRBV11-2 and TRBJ2-7; 7 bases line up with TRBD2. Germline V gene data show CDR1 as SGHAT and CDR2 as FQNNGV. V lost 4 bases, J lost 7 bases, and 7 bases stayed unmatched. The CDR3 covers 13 residues. DNA of the CDR3: TGTGCCAGCAGCTCTCCGGGGGGTTATGAGCAGTACTTC. The encoded protein is CASSSPGGYEQYF.

This chain joins TRBV29-1 and TRBJ1-1, with 7 nucleotides matching TRBD1. The CDR3 sequence is 14 residues long. J gave up 4 bases and V 2 bases, and 7 bases lay outside the gene matches. Per the germline V gene, CDR1 is SQVTM and CDR2 is ANQGSEA. Here the CDR3 DNA reads TGCAGCGTTGAAATGAACAGGGGAGGCACTGAAGCTTTCTTT. As protein: CSVEMNRGGTEAFF. Full variable domain (outside the CDR3, taken from reference TRBV29-1 and TRBJ1-1): SAVISQKPSRDICQRGTSLTIQCQVDSQVTMMFWYRQQPGQSLTLIATANQGSEATYESGFVIDKFPISRPNLTFSTLTVSNMSPEDSSIYLCSVEMNRGGTEAFFGQGTRLTVV.

The rearrangement links TRBV30 to TRBJ1-5; D might be TRBD1 (6 bases). The V gene lost 3 bases and the J gene lost 4 bases, with 16 bases spanning the gap. The CDR3 is 15 residues long. Germline V gene lookup returns CDR1 GTSNPN and CDR2 SVGIG (reference sequence). In DNA form, the CDR3 reads TGTGCCTGGAGCCTACAAGGGGGTGGGAATCAGCCCCAGCATTTT. This codes for CAWSLQGGGNQPQHF.

This clone showed up just a few times. This chain uses TRBV7-2 with TRBJ1-6; TRBD1 matches at 7 bases. With V trimmed by 4 bases and J by 7 bases, 7 bases remained unmatched. The CDR3 contains 15 residues. Germline CDR1 SGHTA, CDR2 FQGNSA. CDR3: CASSSQQGINSPLHF. The CDR3 DNA sequence: TGTGCCAGCAGCTCACAACAGGGGATCAATTCACCCCTCCACTTT.

The chain joins TRBV28 to TRBJ2-7; possibly TRBD1 or TRBD2 for D (5 bases each). CDR1 is MDHEN and CDR2 is SYDVKM in the germline V gene. V lost 6 bases and J 7 bases, leaving 19 bases between the germline ends. CDR3 length: 14 residues. CDR3 loop: CASSRVGTILEQYF. The CDR3 coding sequence is TGTGCCAGCAGCCGGGTCGGGACGATTTTAGAGCAGTACTTC.

V usage is TRBV6-2 or TRBV6-3 and J usage is TRBJ2-5; D call uncertain. Per germline, CDR1 MNHEY and CDR2 SVGEGT. V lost 5 bases, J lost 5 bases, and 6 bases lay in between. The CDR3 is 11 amino acids. The DNA of the CDR3 is TGTGCCAGCAGTAAAACGGAGACCCAGTACTTC. Amino acid sequence: CASSKTETQYF.

V gene TRBV5-1 combines with J gene TRBJ2-2; the D gene is possibly TRBD1 (6 bases). Germline V gives CDR1 SGHRS, CDR2 YFSETQ. Deletions cut 0 bases from V and 1 base from J, with 13 bases between. This CDR3 region has 17 residues. The chain's CDR3 is CASSLGGQSQNTGELFF. For the CDR3, the DNA is TGCGCCAGCAGCTTGGGAGGACAGTCACAGAACACCGGGGAGCTGTTTTTT.

The V and J genes are TRBV30 and TRBJ2-4, with TRBD2 as a possible D gene (6 bases). Germline CDR1 and CDR2: GTSNPN and SVGIG (reference sequence). With 4 bases removed from V and 0 bases from J, the gap between germline ends came to 13 bases. This CDR3 has 15 amino acids. The CDR3 DNA is TGTGCCTGGACGCACCCGGGGGTAGCCAAAAACATTCAGTACTTC. It specifies CAWTHPGVAKNIQYF.

This clone has a handful of counts. The V call is TRBV10-3, the J call TRBJ2-3; a possible D gene is TRBD1 (6 bases). The germline V and J ends were trimmed by 3 bases and 3 bases, with 7 bases remaining between them. CDR3 length equals 13 residues. Germline V gene sequence: CDR1 ENHRY, CDR2 SYGVKD. The chain's CDR3 is CAISEQGTDTQYF. The CDR3 bases are TGTGCCATCAGTGAACAGGGAACAGATACGCAGTATTTT.

The gene calls are TRBV27 and TRBJ1-1; TRBD1 matches at 8 bases. CDR1 and CDR2 (germline): MNHEY, SMNVEV (reference sequence). The CDR3 is made up of 15 amino acids. V lost 4 bases, J lost 3 bases, and 7 bases stayed unmatched. The CDR3 sequence: CASSSQGAGHTEAFF. The CDR3 DNA reads as TGTGCCAGCAGTTCCCAGGGGGCAGGGCACACTGAAGCTTTCTTT.

This chain connects TRBV11-3 to TRBJ1-1, with TRBD1 as a possible D gene (6 bases). The V and J ends lost 5 bases and 7 bases respectively, with 14 bases between them. Germline V gene sequence: CDR1 SGHNT, CDR2 YENEEA. The CDR3 runs to 13 residues. CDR3 region: CASSVTGNLEAFF. Here the CDR3 DNA reads TGTGCCAGCAGCGTAACAGGGAACCTTGAAGCTTTCTTT.

A word on this clone: The sample carries other DNA sequences with the same CDR3. The chain joins TRBV4-2 to TRBJ1-2; D perhaps matches TRBD1 (5 bases). Trimming stripped 1 base from V and 2 bases from J, with 5 bases between. The CDR3 runs to 13 residues. The V gene's germline CDR1 is LGHNA and CDR2 YNFKEQ. CDR3 in DNA: TGTGCCAGCAGCCAAGGGGGCAACTATGGCTACACCTTC. The encoded protein is CASSQGGNYGYTF.

J is TRBJ1-2 and V is TRBV6-5; 9 nucleotides agree with TRBD1. The V segment lost 0 bases and the J segment 6 bases; nucleotides outside the gene matches: 5. The V gene's germline CDR1 is MNHEY and CDR2 SVGAGI. CDR3 length: 15 residues. The CDR3 sequence is CASSYSTGGVDGYTF. The CDR3, as DNA: TGTGCCAGCAGTTACTCGACAGGGGGAGTTGATGGCTACACCTTC.

This chain joins TRBV5-5 and TRBJ2-2; D gene uncertain. The CDR3 has 12 residues. From germline, CDR1 is SGHKS and CDR2 YYEKEE (reference sequence). V shed 2 bases and J shed 6 bases, with 5 bases lying between them. The DNA for the CDR3 is TGTGCCAGCAGCTTTTGGCCCGGGGAGCTGTTTTTT. As protein: CASSFWPGELFF.

The J gene is TRBJ1-3, the V gene TRBV7-9, with 10 bases lining up with TRBD1. V trimming: 5 bases; J trimming: 0 bases; junction bases outside the gene matches: 4. The CDR3 loop spans 16 amino acids. The V gene's germline CDR1 is SEHNR and CDR2 FQNEAQ (reference sequence). In DNA form, the CDR3 reads TGTGCCAGCAGCGGGACAGGGGCCGGCTCTGGAAACACCATATATTTT. This gives the protein CASSGTGAGSGNTIYF. The full variable domain, rest sourced from reference TRBV7-9 and TRBJ1-3, is DTGVSQNPRHKITKRGQNVTFRCDPISEHNRLYWYRQTLGQGPEFLTYFQNEAQLEKSRLLSDRFSAERPKGSFSTLEIQRTEQGDSAMYLCASSGTGAGSGNTIYFGEGSWLTVV.

The rearrangement links TRBV6-1 to TRBJ1-5, with D hard to call. With 2 bases removed from V and 0 bases from J, the gap between germline ends came to 8 bases. Per germline, CDR1 MNHNS and CDR2 SASEGT. This CDR3 is built from 15 residues. CDR3 DNA: TGTGCCAGCAGTGAATACATATATAGCAATCAGCCCCAGCATTTT. This encodes CASSEYIYSNQPQHF.

The V gene is TRBV10-3, the J gene TRBJ1-2; D unclear. V lost 3 bases and J 4 bases, leaving 15 bases between the germline ends. The CDR3 length is 15 residues. CDR1 and CDR2 (germline): ENHRY, SYGVKD. The CDR3 is CAISDEDRRFYGYTF. The CDR3 region has the DNA TGTGCCATCAGTGATGAGGACCGGAGATTCTATGGCTACACCTTC.

The V gene is TRBV5-6, the J gene TRBJ2-3; 8 nucleotides agree with TRBD1. The V gene's germline CDR1 is SGHDT and CDR2 YYEEEE. V lost 1 base and J lost 2; bases outside the gene matches: 6. CDR3 length: 16 amino acids. CDR3 sequence (DNA): TGTGCCAGCAGCTTGTGGGGGACAGGAAACACAGATACGCAGTATTTT. Protein sequence: CASSLWGTGNTDTQYF.

This chain uses TRBV4-1 with TRBJ1-5; D may be TRBD1 (6 bases). This CDR3 comprises 16 residues. CDR1 is MGHRA, CDR2 YSYEKL, per germline. Trimming took off 0 bases at V and 2 bases at J, with 11 bases between the two ends. CDR3 coding DNA: TGCGCCAGCAGCCAAGACCCAGGGGCTGGCAATCAGCCCCAGCATTTT. This translates into CASSQDPGAGNQPQHF.